This T cell receptor beta chain was sequenced for a study of blood T cell repertoires in COVID-19. The length of the CDR3 is 14 residues. CDR1 is MNHEY and CDR2 is SVGEGT in the germline V gene. Trimming stripped 2 bases from V and 0 bases from J, with 8 bases between. Sequenced by immunoSEQ multiplex PCR; TCRdb stores in-frame clones only, minus some. Here the sample spans 250,000 or so clones, roughly 87% being singletons. This TCR was recovered from a young woman with acute or convalescent COVID-19. Sequences were obtained from peripheral blood. The V gene is TRBV6-2 or TRBV6-3, the J gene TRBJ2-7; a weak D match, TRBD2 (5 bases). CDR3 protein: CASSYRGSSYEQYF. The CDR3 region has the DNA TGTGCCAGCAGTTACCGGGGAAGCTCCTACGAGCAGTACTTC.